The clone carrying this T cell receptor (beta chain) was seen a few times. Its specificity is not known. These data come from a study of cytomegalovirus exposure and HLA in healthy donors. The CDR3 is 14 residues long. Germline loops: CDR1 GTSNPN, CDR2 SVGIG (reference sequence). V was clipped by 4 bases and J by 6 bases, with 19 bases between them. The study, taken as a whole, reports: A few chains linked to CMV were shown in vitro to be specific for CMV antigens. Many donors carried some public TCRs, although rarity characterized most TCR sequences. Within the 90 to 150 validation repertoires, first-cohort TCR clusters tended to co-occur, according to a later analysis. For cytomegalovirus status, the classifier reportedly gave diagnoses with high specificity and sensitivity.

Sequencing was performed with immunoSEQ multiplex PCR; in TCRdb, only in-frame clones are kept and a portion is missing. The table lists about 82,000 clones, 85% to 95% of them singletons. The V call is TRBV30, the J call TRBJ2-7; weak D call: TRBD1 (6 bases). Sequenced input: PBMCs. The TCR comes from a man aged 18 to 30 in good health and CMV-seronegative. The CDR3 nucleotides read TGTGCCTGGAAACTCCCCCGACAGGCGGCCGAGCAGTACTTC. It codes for CAWKLPRQAAEQYF.